This record looks at one T cell receptor beta chain sequence and its context. Its antigen is as yet unknown. Trimming removed 4 bases at V and 3 bases at J, with 9 bases between. This CDR3 is built from 13 residues. CDR1 and CDR2 (germline): MNHNS, SASEGT. The data originate from a study of cytomegalovirus exposure and HLA in healthy donors. Overall study results and limits: One cluster of highly shared sequence variants probably arose as a sequencing artifact.

This PCR relied on a set of 60 Vbeta primers and 13 Jbeta primers. The protocol was immunoSEQ multiplex PCR, while the TCRdb copy is restricted to in-frame clones and leaves out a portion. The repertoire holds some 85,000 clones, with 78% as singletons. Material for sequencing was PBMCs. The origin of this receptor is a man aged 18-30 years in good health and CMV-seropositive. The chain has TRBV6-1 and TRBJ1-2; D is unresolved. This CDR3 is CASSGGNHYGYTF. CDR3 coding DNA: TGTGCCAGCAGTGGCGGGAACCACTATGGCTACACCTTC.